The 10 T cell receptor beta chains reported below all come from one sample, sequenced in a study of vaccination effects on CD4 cells after COVID-19. Antigen specificity for these receptors is unknown. Under the ViraFEST assay, PBMC were stimulated with viral peptide pools so that antigen-specific CD4+ T cells expanded. Sequencing was performed afterwards. Following 10 days of culture, CD4+ T cells were isolated. Vaccinated recipients, who were negative for nucleocapsid antibodies, had no history of SARS-CoV-2 infection. Sequencing used immunoSEQ multiplex PCR; TCRdb keeps in-frame clones, though not all of them. Altogether 65,000 or so clones are present, roughly three quarters being singletons, with the ten largest covering about 3%. The input for sequencing was CD4+ T cells from PBMCs cultured with HCoV-NL63 spike peptides, taken before COVID-19 vaccination. Every receptor here comes from a human donor who received a COVID-19 vaccine.

This chain connects TRBV24-1 to TRBJ2-2; D remains ambiguous. The V end was cut by 3 bases, the J end by 4 bases, with 11 bases between. CDR3 size: 15 residues. Looked up from germline, CDR1 is KGHDR and CDR2 is SFDVKD. CDR3 nucleotides: TGTGCCACCAGTGATCCCGGACGGGCCACCGGGGAGCTGTTTTTT. Amino acid sequence: CATSDPGRATGELFF.

CDR3 amino acids: CARSLPGGTGELFF. The CDR3 nucleotides read TGTGCCAGAAGCTTGCCGGGAGGAACCGGGGAGCTGTTTTTT. The chain joins TRBV5-3 to TRBJ2-2; 7 positions agree with TRBD2. TRBV5-3 is assigned to the ORF class and has an uncertain function. V was pared by 1 base and J by 5 bases, with 2 bases of the junction left unmatched. The length of the CDR3 is 14 residues.

This chain joins TRBV11-2 and TRBJ2-4; no reliable D call. Trimming left V 1 base short and J 5 bases short, with 9 bases between. CDR1 and CDR2 (germline): SGHAT, FQNNGV. The CDR3 is 14 amino acids. The CDR3 sequence: CASSLGRTENIQYF. The CDR3 DNA reads TGTGCCAGCAGCTTAGGAAGAACAGAAAACATTCAGTACTTC.

The chain links TRBV19 to TRBJ1-1, with D possibly matching TRBD1 (6 bases). There are 14 residues in the CDR3. The germline V gene encodes CDR1 LNHDA and CDR2 SQIVND (reference sequence). The V end was cut by 4 bases, the J end by 4 bases, with 13 bases between. DNA of the CDR3: TGTGCCAGTAGTAAGGGGGGGCCGGGCACTGAAGCTTTCTTT. Residues: CASSKGGPGTEAFF.

The chain uses TRBV7-3 and TRBJ2-5; TRBD1 might be the D (5 bases). Trimming pared 3 bases from V and 5 bases from J, leaving 10 bases between. CDR1 is SGHTA and CDR2 is FQGTGA in the germline V gene. This CDR3 has 13 residues. The CDR3 DNA is TGTGCCAGCAGCTTCAGGGTGGAGGAGACCCAGTACTTC. Translated, it gives CASSFRVEETQYF.

The chain has TRBV5-8 and TRBJ2-3; D not resolved. The V gene lost 7 bases and the J gene lost 0 bases, with 9 bases spanning the gap. This CDR3 comprises 13 residues. CDR1 and CDR2 (germline): SGHTS, YDEGEE. The CDR3 coding sequence is TGTGCCAGCCCCACGACTAGCACAGATACGCAGTATTTT. Translation: CASPTTSTDTQYF.

The V gene is TRBV7-2, the J gene TRBJ1-3; 7 bases agree with TRBD1. After removal of 2 bases from V and 0 bases from J, the junction contained 13 bases not matched to a gene. In germline, CDR1 is SGHTA, CDR2 FQGNSA. CDR3 length: 19 amino acids. The DNA for the CDR3 is TGTGCCAGCAGCTTATGGCCGGGACAGCCAACTTACTCTGGAAACACCATATATTTT. It encodes CASSLWPGQPTYSGNTIYF.

V and J are TRBV5-6 and TRBJ2-1; 7 bases align to TRBD1. V trimming: 4 bases; J trimming: 2 bases; junction bases outside the gene matches: 9. This CDR3 is built from 16 residues. CDR1 and CDR2 from the germline V gene are SGHDT and YYEEEE. Here the CDR3 reads CASSLTTGATYNEQFF. In nucleotides, the CDR3 is TGTGCCAGCAGCCTTACCACAGGGGCAACCTACAATGAGCAGTTCTTC. Full variable domain (outside the CDR3, taken from reference TRBV5-6 and TRBJ2-1): DAGVTQSPTHLIKTRGQQVTLRCSPKSGHDTVSWYQQALGQGPQFIFQYYEEEERQRGNFPDRFSGHQFPNYSSELNVNALLLGDSALYLCASSLTTGATYNEQFFGPGTRLTVL.

The chain couples TRBV7-8 to TRBJ2-6; TRBD1 agrees at 8 bases. Germline trimming cut 5 bases from V and 1 base from J; bases unmatched to any gene: 10. Germline values: CDR1 SGHVS, CDR2 FQNEAQ. This CDR3 is built from 18 residues. The CDR3 loop is CASSRAWTGLSGANVLTF. The CDR3, as DNA: TGTGCCAGCAGCCGAGCATGGACAGGGCTGTCTGGGGCCAACGTCCTGACTTTC.

The V gene is TRBV9, the J gene TRBJ2-2; 11 bases line up with TRBD2. Trimming cost V 4 bases and J 7 bases; bases outside gene matches: 3. Germline V CDR1 and CDR2: SGDLS, YYNGEE. This CDR3 has 14 amino acids. CDR3 loop: CASSPGTSGGELFF. Written as DNA, the CDR3 is TGTGCCAGCAGCCCCGGGACTAGCGGCGGGGAGCTGTTTTTT.